The entry below gives a single T cell receptor (beta chain) sequence along with its context. Its target is not known. Germline V lookup: CDR1 DFQATT, CDR2 SNEGSKA (reference sequence). This CDR3 comprises 15 residues. There were healthy Caucasian individuals from Russia, aged roughly 6 to 90, serving as donors. Whenever a sample was processed, at least 7 million PBMCs were isolated. The sample is drawn from a study of blood T cells in healthy people across ages. Findings and limits, study-wide: In older individuals, TCR beta diversity per million T cells was lower, falling roughly linearly with age. PBMCs were not sorted, which prevented a conclusive comparison of naive versus antigen-experienced cells.

For the second PCR, which ran for roughly 7 to 11 cycles, a sample-barcoded 5' primer and a J-beta primer mix were used. Via MiXCR, TCRdb re-called the 5' RACE reads, giving one row per CDR3 protein. This sample has about 730,000 distinct CDR3 sequences, with approximately 43% found just once. Sequencing input: blood. The chain joins TRBV20-1 to TRBJ2-5; unclear D gene. The J call is uncertain, as TRBJ2-1 better fits the DNA end. This receptor was taken from an older woman in good health. CDR3 nucleotide sequence: TGCAGTGCTAGAGCTAGGGATCCGTACCAAGAGACCCAGTTCTTC. Protein: CSARARDPYQETQFF.